This section outlines one T cell receptor beta chain sequence together with its context. No antigen is known for it. No qualities accompany the bases; no much larger clone lies one base away. The protocol used for the library was the immunoSEQ multiplex PCR assay. The multiplex PCR relied on a mix of 60 forward primers for TCR Vbeta segments and 13 reverse primers for TCR Jbeta segments. A multiplex PCR assay on genomic DNA amplified the CDR3 region of rearranged TCR beta genes. On the Illumina HiSeq System, the amplified TCR beta libraries were sequenced as 87-base-pair reads. On the authors' methods: Across the 500 to 850 repertoires, a later analysis counted 75 million to 90 million unique TCR beta chains, 9.5 million to 13 million of which were shared by at least two donors. Raw reads were error-corrected and collapsed into unique sequences by a nearest-neighbor algorithm in which closely related sequences were merged to remove PCR and sequencing errors. To assign V, D and J gene segments, CDR3 sequences were aligned to IMGT reference sequences. For a sequence to be retained, a match of at least six nucleotides to both a V gene segment and a J gene segment was required. A rearrangement counted as productive if the CDR3 had no stop codons and remained in frame with V and J, and every other rearrangement counted as non-productive. Following IMGT convention, CDR3 was defined as the stretch from the second conserved V-encoded cysteine up to the conserved J-encoded phenylalanine. Sequences without an unambiguous match to a single V gene segment were excluded from the earlier analysis of 450 to 650 of the donors. An earlier analysis of 450 to 650 of the donors called V segments functional above 56.7% productive rearrangements and segregating when the between-donor standard deviation exceeded 5%. A statistical classification framework was developed to diagnose cytomegalovirus status using the catalog of TCR beta chain sequences. In a later analysis, TCR nucleotide sequences were compared against IMGT/GENE-DB human TR gene sequences so that V and J genes could be assigned. In a later analysis, CDR3 sequences and most-parsimonious VDJ recombination scenarios were assigned using the TCRdist pipeline. In a later analysis, every TCR beta chain was defined by the combination of its CDR3 amino acid sequence and its V-gene family, and reads without a unique V-gene family were dropped. In a later analysis, around 650 highly shared, low-generation-probability nucleotide sequences were removed to address suspected cross-contamination and a sequencing artifact. In a later analysis, a clonal expansion index for each public chain was calculated from normalized within-repertoire ranks of inferred template counts. Generation probabilities in a later analysis came from a VDJ recombination model fitted to out-of-frame rearrangements, and those results were checked against IGoR. In a later analysis, TCR-TCR, TCR-HLA and TCR-CMV co-occurrence was scored with hypergeometric tests, and a repertoire-size bias correction was applied to TCR pairs. In a later analysis, false discovery rates were estimated by permuting HLA or CMV assignments 20 times. In a later analysis, co-occurring TCRs were grouped using DBSCAN, and TCRdist sequence similarity was added for clustering within HLA-allele-positive subsets. Co-occurrence clustering excluded repertoires with fewer than 30,000 or more than 120,000 public chains, plus five with anomalous nucleotide sharing. This is the immuneACCESS table as TCRdb keeps it, with only in-frame sequences that have V and J called. A part of the clones is gone; compared with another copy, unresolved V genes explain less than half, and the rest is unexplained. The V and J calls and clone size come from that table; D and trimming were worked out from the DNA. A total of about 170,000 clones appear in this sample, over 65% of them only once. The top ten hold roughly 7.1% of the sample.

This record comes from a study of cytomegalovirus exposure and HLA in healthy donors (dated by TCRdb to about 2017). For context, the study as a whole: An earlier analysis of more than 550 of the donors reported 276 Gb of sequence data and around 120 million unique TCR beta sequences obtained from 180 million or so T cells. An early release that covered some 640 HLA-typed donors contained around 330 gigabases of sequencing data and around 80 million unique TCR sequences. Of the 300 to 400 genotyped donors, approximately 83% fell in the genetic ancestry cluster associated with self-reported Caucasian donors. The study aimed to test whether signatures of past pathogen exposure could be identified by cataloging public T cell receptors. The T cell repertoires of several hundred subjects were profiled by immunosequencing and related to cytomegalovirus serostatus. In addition to the first cohort of 500 to 850 subjects, a separate validation cohort of about 120 different subjects was used. The study combined high-throughput TCR immunosequencing, statistical association of individual TCRs with disease status, and machine learning to predict cytomegalovirus infection status. A later analysis re-analyzed previously published TCR beta repertoires from roughly 600 donors and added high-resolution HLA genotyping to study TCR occurrence patterns. Rather than using new phenotypic data, the later analysis identified candidate immune exposures from TCR beta sequences and from how often those sequences occurred across donors. An earlier analysis of 587 of the donors used high-throughput TCR beta sequencing to judge whether each TCR beta V gene segment behaved as functional or pseudogenic. Donor age, sex, ethnicity and CMV serostatus were compiled alongside the repertoire data. A later genetic analysis used genome-wide SNP genotypes for about three fifths of the 666 donors, treating that subset as a discovery cohort. All discovery cohort repertoires had been generated on a single sequencing platform. Class I and class II HLA loci were covered by the typing at four-digit resolution. The number of typed donors differed by locus: about 620-630 for A, B, C, DRB1 and DQB1; roughly 510 for DQA1; over 600 for DPA1; and roughly 450 for DPB1. Because of strong linkage in the cohort, roughly five DR-DQ haplotypes were treated as single units for association and clustering. On average, roughly 200,000 unique TCR beta nucleotide sequences were sequenced per donor among 398 genotyped donors of the cohort, with roughly 18% of those sequences being non-productive. Results and caveats for the whole study, not just this receptor: A cluster of highly shared sequence variants was judged likely to be a technical artifact of the sequencing pipeline. Most CMV-associated TCR beta chains appeared to be HLA-restricted in a later analysis, and the HLA associations seemed to be driven largely by CMV exposure. Because counts were too low, 15 or so rarely observed V segments, including chromosome 9 orphons, were excluded from the earlier analysis of a few hundred of the donors. Compared with the approximately 670-donor mean, donors in an Asian-associated ancestry cluster had fewer N-insertions in productive TCRs, according to a later genetic analysis. The only immune exposure information available for the cohort was CMV serostatus. In a later genetic analysis, a missense DCLRE1C variant was associated with V-gene and J-gene trimming of TCR beta chains, and the association was replicated in an independent cohort. A further reported finding was that TCR beta sequences accurately predicted the HLA-A and HLA-B alleles for most subjects in the first cohort. Specific HLA alleles were associated with more than 15,000 TCR beta sequences at a false discovery rate of 0.05 in a later analysis. Assigning TCR associations to individual alleles was difficult when HLA alleles, especially DR and DQ, strongly co-occurred. HLA typing was unavailable for some donors at each locus, so association tests used only the typed subset. Only TCR beta chains were sequenced in this cohort, and the absence of alpha or paired-chain data limited detectable features. Three of the identified cytomegalovirus-associated TCR beta chains were confirmed in vitro to be specific for cytomegalovirus antigens. A later analysis reported that several top co-occurrence clusters appeared linked to parvovirus B19, influenza, CMV and Epstein-Barr virus. It was suggested by the authors that the approach could potentially be generalized to other disease states and immunological phenotypes. In a later analysis, TCR association rates were found to vary across HLA loci, with the most associated TCRs seen for DRB1 alleles and the fewest for HLA-C alleles. Across donors, most TCR sequences were observed very rarely, whereas some public TCRs were present in many individuals. Broadly in line with IMGT annotations, most TCR beta V segments showed up in productive rearrangements about 90% or about 30% of the time in an earlier analysis of roughly 590 of the donors. In a later analysis, HLA-associated TCR beta chains were found to be more clonally expanded and to have lower generation probabilities than equally common non-associated chains. The study gave a list of about 160 TCR beta chains associated with cytomegalovirus. Correlated functional status among segregating V segments might be attributable to linkage disequilibrium, but an unknown experimental factor could not be ruled out. The presence/absence analyses assumed that sequencing depth was roughly uniform across donors, and that assumption may not be true. The classifier was reported to diagnose cytomegalovirus status with high specificity and sensitivity in both the original and validation cohorts.

The cohort consisted of some 730 healthy bone marrow donors. Cohort members were all nominally healthy when sampled, although unrecorded immune exposures were likely present. The donor was CMV seropositive and belonged to the group of more than 250 seropositive cohort members. Each donor provided a peripheral blood sample, and peripheral blood mononuclear cells were used for TCR beta sequencing. The Qiagen DNeasy Blood Extraction Kit was used to extract genomic DNA from the blood cell samples. Sequenced sample: PBMCs. The receptor's source is a man aged 40-50 years in good health and CMV-seropositive.

The nucleotide sequence is given as TGCGCCAGCAGCTTGTCCCCTGCCTCTACCGGGACTTCTGGAAACACCATATATTTT. This sequence encodes CASSLSPASTGTSGNTIYF. Recombination connected TRBV5-1 to TRBJ1-3, with TRBD1 tentatively as D gene (5 bases match). The CDR3 spans 19 residues, from the cysteine through the phenylalanine. Of all the DNA, just the CDR3 is kept, 57 bases in frame from base 1. From a lookup of the germline V gene, CDR1 and CDR2 are SGHRS and YFSETQ. A distance of 21 bases separates the germline ends of V and J, which lose 1 base and 1 base respectively.